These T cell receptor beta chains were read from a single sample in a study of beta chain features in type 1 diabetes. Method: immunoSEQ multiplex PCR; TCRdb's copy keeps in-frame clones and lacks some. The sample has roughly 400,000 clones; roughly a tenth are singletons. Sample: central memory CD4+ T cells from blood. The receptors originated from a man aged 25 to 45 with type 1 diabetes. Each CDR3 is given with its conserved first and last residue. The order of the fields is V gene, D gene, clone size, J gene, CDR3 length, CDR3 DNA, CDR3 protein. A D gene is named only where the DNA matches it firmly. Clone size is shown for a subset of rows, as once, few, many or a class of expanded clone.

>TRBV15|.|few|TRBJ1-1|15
TGTGCCACCAGCAGAGATCAGGGAGCGAACACTGAAGCTTTCTTT
CATSRDQGANTEAFF
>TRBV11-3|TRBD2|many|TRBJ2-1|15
TGTGCCAGCAGCCGCGCGGGGACTAGAGGCAATGAGCAGTTCTTC
CASSRAGTRGNEQFF
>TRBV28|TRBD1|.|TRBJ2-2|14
TGTGCCAGTCGGACAGGGGTCGACACCGGGGAGCTGTTTTTT
CASRTGVDTGELFF
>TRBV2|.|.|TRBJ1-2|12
TGTGCCAGCACCGAGGGGGGAAGCGGCTACACCTTC
CASTEGGSGYTF
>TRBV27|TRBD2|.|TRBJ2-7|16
TGTGCCAGCAGTCCCTATCTAGCGGGCCGGGACTACGAGCAGTACTTC
CASSPYLAGRDYEQYF
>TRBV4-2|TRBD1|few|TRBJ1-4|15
TGTGCCAGCAGCCAGGGGACAGCTACAAGTGAAAAACTGTTTTTT
CASSQGTATSEKLFF
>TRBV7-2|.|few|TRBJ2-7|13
TGTGCCAGCAGCTTATACGGGTTAGACGAGCAGTACTTC
CASSLYGLDEQYF
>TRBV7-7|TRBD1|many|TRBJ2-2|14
TGTGCTAGCAGCTTAGCGAGGGGGCCCGGGGAGCTGTTTTTT
CASSLARGPGELFF
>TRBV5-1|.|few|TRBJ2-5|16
TGCGCCAGCAGCTTGGGGAGTTCGGGTCTAGGTGAGACCCAGTACTTC
CASSLGSSGLGETQYF
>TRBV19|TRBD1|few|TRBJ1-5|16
TGTGCCAGTAGTCCCCTTATAAGACAGGGTCGTCAGCCCCAGCATTTT
CASSPLIRQGRQPQHF
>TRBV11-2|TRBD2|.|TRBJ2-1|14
TGTGCCAGCAGCCCGTTTAGCCCCGGGACTAGCTCGTTCTTC
CASSPFSPGTSSFF
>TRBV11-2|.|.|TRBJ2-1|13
TGTGCCAGCAGCATCGATAGGGACAATGAGCAGTTCTTC
CASSIDRDNEQFF
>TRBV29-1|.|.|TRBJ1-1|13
TGCAGCGGCTCACTAACAGGGAACACTGAAGCTTTCTTT
CSGSLTGNTEAFF
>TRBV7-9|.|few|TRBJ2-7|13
TGTGCCAGCAGCTTGGGCTATACCTACGAGCAGTACTTC
CASSLGYTYEQYF
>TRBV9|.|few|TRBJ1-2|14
TGTGCCAGCAGCCCCGGACAGAGAAACTATGGCTACACCTTC
CASSPGQRNYGYTF
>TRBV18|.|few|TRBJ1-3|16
TGTGCCAGCTCACCTTACGACGTTAGCTCTGGAAACACCATATATTTT
CASSPYDVSSGNTIYF